A selection of T cell receptor beta chains follows, all from one sample in a study of T-cell reconstitution after alpha-beta-depleted transplantation in children. TCRdb reprocessed the PCR reads with MiXCR, giving one entry per CDR3 protein. The sample has some 81,000 distinct CDR3 sequences, roughly an eighth seen once; the top ten hold 27%. The sequencing here drew on PBMCs, mostly from graft donor cells, taken 180 days after TCRalphabeta/CD19-depleted stem cell transplant. The receptors derive from a male patient between 2 and 10 years old who had a stem cell transplant for acute lymphoblastic leukemia, so the T cells may come from the graft donor. Both conserved end residues are part of each CDR3. The D gene is left open where the match is weak. For some rows the clone size is stated as once, few or many, or as a class when expanded; others skip it.

cdr3_aa: CATRGGEGYGYTF; cdr3_nt: TGTGCCACCAGGGGGGGCGAGGGCTATGGCTACACCTTC; v_call: TRBV7-2; j_call: TRBJ1-2; clone_size: NA; d_call: TRBD1
cdr3_aa: CSARDRLKGYNEQFF; cdr3_nt: TGCAGTGCTAGAGATCGTCTAAAGGGGTACAATGAGCAGTTCTTC; v_call: TRBV20-1; j_call: TRBJ2-1; clone_size: NA; d_call: NA
cdr3_aa: CASSLKRGGEQYF; cdr3_nt: TGCGCCAGCAGCCTCAAGAGGGGGGGCGAGCAGTACTTC; v_call: TRBV4-3; j_call: TRBJ2-7; clone_size: NA; d_call: NA
cdr3_aa: CASSLQDRYEQYF; cdr3_nt: TGTGCCAGCAGTTTGCAGGATCGCTACGAGCAGTACTTC; v_call: TRBV28; j_call: TRBJ2-7; clone_size: NA; d_call: NA
cdr3_aa: CASTSWEAGNQPQHF; cdr3_nt: TGTGCCAGTACCTCTTGGGAGGCGGGCAATCAGCCCCAGCATTTT; v_call: TRBV28; j_call: TRBJ1-5; clone_size: few; d_call: NA
cdr3_aa: CSAFSLGLAGSYHEQFF; cdr3_nt: TGCAGTGCTTTTTCCCTCGGACTAGCGGGATCATATCATGAGCAGTTCTTC; v_call: TRBV20-1; j_call: TRBJ2-1; clone_size: NA; d_call: TRBD2
cdr3_aa: CAISEFRVSYEQYF; cdr3_nt: TGTGCCATCAGTGAGTTCCGGGTGTCCTACGAGCAGTACTTC; v_call: TRBV10-3; j_call: TRBJ2-7; clone_size: few; d_call: NA
cdr3_aa: CASSPRWETQYF; cdr3_nt: TGTGCCAGCAGTCCACGGTGGGAGACCCAGTACTTC; v_call: TRBV12-3/TRBV12-4; j_call: TRBJ2-5; clone_size: few; d_call: NA
cdr3_aa: CASSNKPVPSTDTQYF; cdr3_nt: TGTGCCAGCAGCAATAAGCCGGTACCTAGCACAGATACGCAGTATTTT; v_call: TRBV12-3/TRBV12-4; j_call: TRBJ2-3; clone_size: few; d_call: NA
cdr3_aa: CSASQQDPYEQYF; cdr3_nt: TGCAGTGCTAGTCAACAGGACCCCTACGAGCAGTACTTC; v_call: TRBV20-1; j_call: TRBJ2-7; clone_size: many; d_call: NA
cdr3_aa: CSARPGAFF; cdr3_nt: TGCAGTGCTCGCCCCGGAGCTTTCTTT; v_call: TRBV20-1; j_call: TRBJ1-1; clone_size: many; d_call: NA
cdr3_aa: CASSPLEGNTIYF; cdr3_nt: TGTGCCAGCAGCCCCCTCGAAGGAAACACCATATATTTT; v_call: TRBV4-2; j_call: TRBJ1-3; clone_size: NA; d_call: NA
cdr3_aa: CASSLRGARYEQYF; cdr3_nt: TGTGCCAGCAGCTTACGGGGGGCCCGGTACGAGCAGTACTTC; v_call: TRBV7-6; j_call: TRBJ2-7; clone_size: few; d_call: NA
cdr3_aa: CASSQDPLLAGALNTGELFF; cdr3_nt: TGCGCCAGCAGCCAAGATCCATTACTAGCGGGGGCGCTGAACACCGGGGAGCTGTTTTTT; v_call: TRBV4-1; j_call: TRBJ2-2; clone_size: few; d_call: TRBD2
cdr3_aa: CSARHSGGRPQETQYF; cdr3_nt: TGCAGTGCTAGACACTCCGGGGGGAGGCCCCAAGAGACCCAGTACTTC; v_call: TRBV20-1; j_call: TRBJ2-5; clone_size: many; d_call: TRBD2
cdr3_aa: CSARDRQGNTEAFF; cdr3_nt: TGCAGTGCTAGAGATCGCCAGGGTAACACTGAAGCTTTCTTT; v_call: TRBV20-1; j_call: TRBJ1-1; clone_size: many; d_call: NA
cdr3_aa: CSARHGTSGNTIYF; cdr3_nt: TGCAGTGCTAGACACGGGACCTCTGGAAACACCATATATTTT; v_call: TRBV20-1; j_call: TRBJ1-3; clone_size: few; d_call: NA